This T cell receptor (beta chain) stems from a study of T-cell reconstitution after alpha-beta-depleted transplantation in children. The ends lost 5 bases at V and 2 bases at J; junction bases unmatched: 6. CDR3 size: 14 residues. Germline CDR1 is SEHNR and CDR2 is FQNEAQ (reference sequence). Notes on the study in general: Several hundred expanded graft clones reportedly were the source of alpha-beta T cells about two months after transplant. Fresh T-cell production supplied most of the T-cell counts and diversity seen one year after transplant.

The TCRbeta library incorporated unique molecular identifiers. TCRdb called the PCR reads again in MiXCR, with one record for every CDR3 protein. The sample lists a few hundred thousand distinct CDR3 sequences; roughly 17% were seen once. There are many counts of this clonotype. Its target is not known. This sequence was found in a boy younger than two who had a stem cell transplant for Wiskott-Aldrich syndrome, so the T cells may come from the graft donor. The V gene is TRBV7-9, the J gene TRBJ2-7, with TRBD1 matching over 7 bases. Sequenced material: PBMCs, mostly from graft donor cells, taken 360 days after TCRalphabeta/CD19-depleted stem cell transplant. This CDR3 is CASSPSTGAYEQYF. For the CDR3, the DNA is TGTGCCAGCAGCCCCAGCACAGGGGCCTACGAGCAGTACTTC.